The clone carrying this T cell receptor beta chain has only a few counts. The antigen is unknown. The sample belongs to a study of Graves' ophthalmopathy and Graves' hyperthyroidism. Hyperthyroidism is called stable when no ophthalmopathy develops within 18 months of follow-up. Sampling approximately 11 ml of fresh peripheral blood provided the PBMCs. Scientists amplified the TCR beta CDR3 regions from RNA transcripts. A first-round RT-PCR used HTBI primers, followed by a second-round multiplex PCR. TCRdb reanalysed the multiplex PCR reads using MiXCR and keeps one entry per CDR3 protein. The sample lists a few hundred thousand distinct CDR3 sequences; approximately 15% were seen once. General observations from the study: Separation of ophthalmopathy from stable hyperthyroidism was achieved by a 13-signature model, at about 89% sensitivity and roughly 81% specificity.

Germline CDR1 SGDLS, CDR2 YYNGEE. The CDR3 runs 22 residues. The ends were cut back, 5 bases at V and 1 base at J, with 33 bases in the middle. The specimen was peripheral blood. The V call is TRBV9, the J call TRBJ2-2, with D possibly being TRBD2 (7 bases). The sequence was collected from a woman aged 18-35 years with stable Graves' hyperthyroidism. The CDR3 region is CASRTKRGGVRRDPMNTGELFF. The CDR3 nucleotides read TGTGCCAGCAGAACCAAAAGGGGGGGCGTAAGGCGGGACCCTATGAACACCGGGGAGCTGTTTTTT.